Listed here are 17 T cell receptor beta chains from one sample, sequenced in a study of radiotherapy plus CTLA-4 blockade in lung cancer. The repertoire was sequenced with immunoSEQ multiplex PCR; TCRdb's copy has only in-frame clones and lacks some. Of some 94,000 clones listed, roughly 80% are singletons. The sequences come from peripheral blood, collected from a patient treated with radiotherapy plus ipilimumab. The receptors here all came from a human donor with non-small cell lung cancer that progressed on radiotherapy plus ipilimumab.

The chain uses TRBV4-1 and TRBJ1-2; D unresolved. V shed 1 base and J shed 3 bases, with 9 bases lying between them. Per germline, CDR1 MGHRA and CDR2 YSYEKL. This CDR3 has 14 residues. Here the CDR3 reads CASSQARTDYGYTF. CDR3 nucleotides: TGCGCCAGCAGCCAAGCGAGGACTGACTATGGCTACACCTTC.

The chain carries TRBV18 and TRBJ2-1; 14 bases are shared with TRBD2. The length of the CDR3 is 15 residues. Germline V gives CDR1 KGHSH, CDR2 LQKENI. V dropped 6 bases and J dropped 8; count of bases not matched to a gene: 6. Here the CDR3 DNA reads TGTGCCAGCTCGACTAGCGGGAGGGCCAGCTATGAGCAGTTCTTC. Encoded protein: CASSTSGRASYEQFF.

CDR3 residues: CASTSLLAANTGELFF. The CDR3 coding sequence is TGTGCCAGCACTTCTCTCCTAGCGGCGAACACCGGGGAGCTGTTTTTT. The rearrangement joins TRBV27 to TRBJ2-2; TRBD2 agrees at 7 bases. From germline, CDR1 is MNHEY and CDR2 SMNVEV (reference sequence). The CDR3 has 16 residues. After removal of 7 bases from V and 0 bases from J, the junction contained 8 bases not matched to a gene.

The chain has TRBV6-1 and TRBJ2-1; D perhaps matches TRBD2 (6 bases). Per the germline V gene, CDR1 is MNHNS and CDR2 is SASEGT. The CDR3 covers 14 residues. Trimming took 6 bases from V and 5 from J, leaving 14 bases between them. Here the CDR3 DNA reads TGTGCCAGCAGGGCCCTGTGGGGGGACAATGAGCAGTTCTTC. Its protein product is CASRALWGDNEQFF.

A note on this clone: Other DNA sequences in this specimen translate into the identical CDR3. The rearrangement uses TRBV2 and TRBJ2-7, with TRBD1 identical over 8 bases. V lost 8 bases to trimming and J lost 4 bases; unmatched junction nucleotides: 7. This CDR3 region has 13 residues. The germline CDR1 and CDR2 sequences are SNHLY and FYNNEI. The chain's CDR3 is CASGGTGGYEQYV. The CDR3 bases are TGTGCCAGCGGCGGAACAGGGGGGTACGAGCAGTACGTC.

This rearrangement joins TRBV9 to TRBJ2-2; maybe TRBD1 (5 bases). V was shortened by 0 bases and J by 13 bases, with 10 bases between the two germline ends. Germline-derived CDR1 and CDR2 are SGDLS and YYNGEE. The CDR3 contains 12 residues. CDR3 DNA: TGTGCCAGCAGCGTAGAGCAGGGTAGGCTGTTTTTT. Its translation is CASSVEQGRLFF.

The V and J genes are TRBV2 and TRBJ2-3; D not certain. The V gene's germline CDR1 is SNHLY and CDR2 FYNNEI. This CDR3 is built from 14 residues. V was trimmed by 3 bases and J by 5 bases, leaving 12 bases between them. CDR3 DNA: TGTGCCAGCAGTGAGACCTACATGGAAGATACGCAGTATTTT. Translation: CASSETYMEDTQYF.

This clone was found a few times. The gene calls are TRBV5-4 and TRBJ1-2, with D unresolved. CDR1 and CDR2 from the germline V gene are SGHNT and YYREEE (reference sequence). The CDR3 extends over 14 amino acids. With 4 bases removed from V and 5 bases from J, the gap between germline ends came to 15 bases. In DNA, the CDR3 is TGTGCCAGCAGCGGGCGCGGGTTGGGGTATGGCTACACCTTC. It translates to CASSGRGLGYGYTF.

The V call is TRBV5-4, the J call TRBJ2-5; possible D gene TRBD1, 6 bases. V was cut by 0 bases and J by 2 bases, with 17 bases left in between. The CDR3 contains 17 residues. CDR1 is SGHNT and CDR2 is YYREEE in the germline V gene (reference sequence). As DNA, the CDR3 is TGTGCCAGCAGCTTGGCGGGGAAGACAGGATCACAAGAGACCCAGTACTTC. Translating gives CASSLAGKTGSQETQYF.

CDR3 DNA: TGTGCCAGCGAAAGCGGGACAAGCTCCTACAATGAGCAGTTCTTC. Amino acids: CASESGTSSYNEQFF. The chain recombines TRBV6-1 with TRBJ2-1; D perhaps matches TRBD2 (7 bases). The germline V and J ends were trimmed by 8 bases and 0 bases, with 14 bases remaining between them. Germline loops: CDR1 MNHNS, CDR2 SASEGT. CDR3 length equals 15 residues.

This sequence joins TRBV5-4 and TRBJ1-2, with D perhaps TRBD1 (6 bases). The germline V and J ends were trimmed by 4 bases and 2 bases, with 18 bases remaining between them. This CDR3 contains 16 residues. Germline V gives CDR1 SGHNT, CDR2 YYREEE (reference sequence). This CDR3 is CASSRDRNAGNYGYTF. DNA for the CDR3: TGTGCCAGCAGCCGTGACAGGAACGCAGGCAACTATGGCTACACCTTC.

This clone was seen just once. V usage is TRBV18 and J usage is TRBJ2-2; D perhaps matches TRBD2 (6 bases). Germline lookup yields CDR1 KGHSH and CDR2 LQKENI. CDR3 length equals 16 residues. Trimming cost V 1 base and J 1 base, with 10 bases left between them. CDR3 residues: CASSPLAGRNTGELFF. CDR3 nucleotide sequence: TGTGCCAGCTCACCACTGGCGGGACGGAACACCGGGGAGCTGTTTTTT. Full variable domain (remainder filled in from reference TRBV18 and TRBJ2-2): NAGVMQNPRHLVRRRGQEARLRCSPMKGHSHVYWYRQLPEEGLKFMVYLQKENIIDESGMPKERFSAEFPKEGPSILRIQQVVRGDSAAYFCASSPLAGRNTGELFFGEGSRLTVL.

This clone has only one observation. The chain employs TRBV11-2 and TRBJ2-6; unclear D gene. Trimming left V 5 bases short and J 3 bases short, with 5 bases between. Germline V CDR1 and CDR2: SGHAT, FQNNGV. The CDR3 totals 13 residues. This CDR3 is CASSASGANVLTF. Written as DNA, the CDR3 is TGTGCCAGCAGCGCCAGTGGGGCCAACGTCCTGACTTTC.

The chain recombines TRBV19 with TRBJ2-5; 12 bases agree with TRBD2. The V gene's germline CDR1 is LNHDA and CDR2 SQIVND (reference sequence). The V and J ends lost 9 bases and 5 bases, in that order; junction bases with no gene match: 4. The CDR3 consists of 13 residues. The CDR3 coding sequence is TGTGCCAGCCGACTAGCGGGAGAGGAGACCCAGTACTTC. Translated: CASRLAGEETQYF.

The CDR3 reads CASSLLGRAYEQYF. CDR3 in DNA: TGTGCCAGCAGTTTATTGGGTAGGGCCTACGAGCAGTACTTC. The rearrangement links TRBV27 to TRBJ2-7; unclear D gene. Trimming took off 1 base at V and 2 bases at J, with 9 bases between the two ends. This CDR3 has 14 amino acids. Germline lookup yields CDR1 MNHEY and CDR2 SMNVEV (reference sequence).

The V and J genes are TRBV28 and TRBJ2-2; D gene unclear. CDR1 and CDR2 (germline): MDHEN, SYDVKM. The CDR3 is 15 amino acids. V lost 7 bases and J 6 bases, leaving 18 bases between the germline ends. DNA for the CDR3: TGTGCCAGCACCTCGTCGGCCCTATGGTCCGGGGAGCTGTTTTTT. Translation gives CASTSSALWSGELFF.

The rearrangement links TRBV7-3 to TRBJ2-7; 9 bases fit TRBD2. The DNA end lines up better with TRBJ2-1; the J call may be wrong. Germline V gene sequence: CDR1 SGHTA, CDR2 FQGTGA. This CDR3 spans 17 amino acids. DNA of the CDR3: TGTGCCAGCAGCTTAAGGGAGGCGGGAGGGTCTGGCAATGAGCAGTTCTTC. Translating gives CASSLREAGGSGNEQFF.